This T cell receptor (beta chain) emerged from a study of response to subunit inactivated influenza vaccine. Germline lookup yields CDR1 SEHNR and CDR2 FQNEAQ (reference sequence). V lost 2 bases and J lost 9, with 11 bases in between. The CDR3 loop spans 13 amino acids. Each CDR3 protein is one row after TCRdb ran MiXCR on the RT-PCR reads. The sample has 150,000 to 200,000 distinct CDR3 sequences, approximately 10% seen once. The material sequenced was non-naive T cells sorted from PBMCs, taken about 40 days after vaccination. The rearrangement uses TRBV7-9 and TRBJ2-1; no clear D gene. This receptor was identified in a man aged 50 to 59 who received an inactivated influenza vaccine. CDR3 amino acids: CASSLYSLSEQFF. CDR3 bases: TGTGCCAGCAGCTTATATAGCCTCAGTGAGCAGTTCTTC.